These T cell receptor beta chains were read from a single sample in a study of blood T cell repertoires in COVID-19. The table came from immunoSEQ multiplex PCR; TCRdb's copy has only in-frame clones and leaves some out. The data hold about 280,000 clones, with around 83% observed a single time. The source material was PBMCs or T cells enriched from blood (not recorded which). The receptors come from a man aged 35 to 55 who had been exposed to COVID-19. Each CDR3 is given with its conserved first and last residue. The D gene is left open where the match is weak. Only part of the rows carry a size: once, few, many, or a class if the clone is expanded.

few	.	TRBV7-3	TRBJ1-2	CASSFGGGYGYTF	TGTGCCAGCAGCTTCGGGGGAGGGTATGGCTACACCTTC
few	.	TRBV6-5	TRBJ2-2	CASTRDSGVPGELFF	TGTGCCAGCACCAGAGATTCAGGGGTCCCCGGGGAGCTGTTTTTT
.	.	TRBV27	TRBJ2-7	CASSLRQGGNEQYF	TGTGCCAGCAGTCTCCGGCAGGGAGGAAACGAGCAGTACTTC
once	.	TRBV7-3	TRBJ1-2	CASSLSGRGVSGYTF	TGTGCCAGCAGCTTATCCGGGCGGGGAGTCAGCGGCTACACCTTC
.	.	TRBV5-8	TRBJ1-5	CASSSHKTTDKNQPQHF	TGTGCCAGCAGCTCGCATAAGACGACAGACAAGAATCAGCCCCAGCATTTT
.	TRBD2	TRBV6-2/TRBV6-3	TRBJ2-2	CASSNPSGSSPGELFF	TGTGCCAGCAGTAACCCTAGCGGGAGTTCCCCCGGGGAGCTGTTTTTT
.	.	TRBV30	TRBJ1-2	CAWSRGYENGYTF	TGTGCCTGGAGTCGGGGGTATGAGAATGGCTACACCTTC
.	.	TRBV14	TRBJ2-5	CASSHLETGQETQYF	TGTGCCAGCAGCCACCTGGAGACAGGTCAAGAGACCCAGTACTTC
.	TRBD1	TRBV13	TRBJ1-1	CASSSTQGGGTEAFF	TGTGCCAGCAGCTCCACGCAGGGGGGCGGCACTGAAGCTTTCTTT
.	.	TRBV5-6	TRBJ1-1	CASSLTGEAFF	TGTGCCAGCAGCTTAACAGGGGAAGCTTTCTTT
.	TRBD2	TRBV9	TRBJ2-1	CASSGRTSGNSRWGNEQFF	TGTGCCAGCAGCGGTCGGACTAGCGGAAACTCCCGATGGGGCAATGAGCAGTTCTTC
.	.	TRBV3-1/TRBV3-2	TRBJ2-3	CASSPTGTSTDTQYF	TGTGCCAGCAGTCCTACAGGGACCAGCACAGATACGCAGTATTTT
.	TRBD1	TRBV11-2	TRBJ1-3	CASRTGTGSSRIGNTIYF	TGTGCCAGCAGGACCGGGACAGGGTCTTCCCGTATCGGAAACACCATATATTTT
.	TRBD2	TRBV10-2	TRBJ2-1	CASKLRTYSGSYNEQFF	TGCGCCAGCAAGCTTCGGACTTATAGCGGGAGCTACAATGAGCAGTTCTTC
.	TRBD1	TRBV18	TRBJ1-5	CASSPGRTGLNQPQHF	TGTGCCAGCTCGCCTGGTAGGACAGGACTCAATCAGCCCCAGCATTTT
.	.	TRBV7-9	TRBJ1-5	CASSASGQPQHF	TGTGCCAGCAGCGCGTCGGGTCAGCCCCAGCATTTT
.	TRBD1	TRBV5-1	TRBJ2-5	CASSPYTGERVETQYF	TGCGCCAGCAGCCCTTACACAGGGGAGCGAGTAGAGACCCAGTACTTC
.	.	TRBV5-4	TRBJ2-3	CASSTGLPWDTQYF	TGTGCCAGCAGCACCGGACTACCCTGGGATACGCAGTATTTT
.	TRBD2	TRBV18	TRBJ2-2	CASSLYTGTSGGGTGELFF	TGTGCCAGCTCACTATATACCGGGACTAGCGGAGGGGGCACCGGGGAGCTGTTTTTT
.	.	TRBV11-2	TRBJ2-5	CASSPTAGRQTQYF	TGTGCCAGCAGCCCTACGGCAGGGAGGCAGACCCAGTACTTC
.	TRBD2	TRBV7-6	TRBJ2-1	CASSLWTSGSYEQFF	TGTGCCAGCAGCCTTTGGACTAGCGGGAGTTATGAGCAGTTCTTC
.	TRBD2	TRBV7-3	TRBJ2-1	CASSHGREQFF	TGTGCCAGCAGCCACGGGAGGGAGCAGTTCTTC
.	.	TRBV7-6	TRBJ2-7	CASSTSGGTDYEQYF	TGTGCCAGCAGCACCAGTGGGGGGACGGACTACGAGCAGTACTTC
.	TRBD1	TRBV18	TRBJ2-2	CASSKRTGESGELFF	TGTGCCAGCTCCAAGAGGACAGGGGAATCCGGGGAGCTGTTTTTT
.	TRBD1	TRBV24-1	TRBJ1-4	CATSDPPGQGTSNEKLFF	TGTGCCACCAGTGACCCCCCGGGACAGGGGACCAGTAATGAAAAACTGTTTTTT
.	.	TRBV3-1/TRBV3-2	TRBJ1-2	CASSQRPGPYGYTF	TGTGCCAGCAGCCAAAGGCCAGGCCCATATGGCTACACCTTC
many	.	TRBV15	TRBJ2-1	CATSRGQYNEQFF	TGTGCCACCAGCAGAGGTCAGTACAATGAGCAGTTCTTC
many	.	TRBV30	TRBJ1-1	CAWSVGSNTEAFF	TGTGCCTGGAGTGTTGGGAGTAACACTGAAGCTTTCTTT
.	TRBD1	TRBV29-1	TRBJ2-7	CSVEAGTDSNEQYF	TGCAGCGTTGAAGCCGGGACAGATTCGAACGAGCAGTACTTC
.	TRBD1	TRBV2	TRBJ2-7	CASSSGSTGTGVTDEQYF	TGTGCCAGCTCGTCCGGCTCGACTGGGACAGGGGTAACGGACGAGCAGTACTTC
once	TRBD1	TRBV6-5	TRBJ1-3	CASSRTGLGNTIYF	TGTGCCAGCAGTCGGACAGGGTTGGGAAACACCATATATTTT
.	.	TRBV11-3	TRBJ2-7	CASSLLSGSGEQYF	TGTGCCAGCAGCTTACTCAGCGGCAGTGGGGAGCAGTACTTC
.	.	TRBV6-1	TRBJ1-4	CASSEPKLIQGRSEKLFF	TGTGCCAGCAGTGAACCAAAACTCATACAGGGTCGGAGTGAAAAACTGTTTTTT
.	.	TRBV18	TRBJ2-3	CASSPNGQSTDTQYF	TGTGCCAGCTCACCAAACGGACAGAGCACAGATACGCAGTATTTT
.	.	TRBV27	TRBJ2-1	CASSPSLRSEQFF	TGTGCCAGCAGTCCCTCCCTTCGCAGTGAGCAGTTCTTC
.	.	TRBV29-1	TRBJ1-1	CSVDRVGGIPEAFF	TGCAGCGTTGACAGGGTCGGGGGTATACCTGAAGCTTTCTTT
once	.	TRBV6-5	TRBJ2-7	CASSYHPSSSYEQYF	TGTGCCAGCAGTTACCATCCGAGTAGCTCCTACGAGCAGTACTTC
few	.	TRBV5-1	TRBJ1-5	CASSLGEWGSNQPQHF	TGCGCCAGCAGCTTGGGGGAATGGGGCAGCAATCAGCCCCAGCATTTT
once	TRBD1	TRBV9	TRBJ2-5	CASSVGQGLWETQYF	TGTGCCAGCAGCGTCGGACAGGGCTTGTGGGAGACCCAGTACTTC
.	.	TRBV19	TRBJ1-2	CASGGNYGYTF	TGTGCCAGTGGGGGGAACTATGGCTACACCTTC
.	TRBD1	TRBV25-1	TRBJ1-4	CASSEFGQGRDEKLFF	TGTGCCAGCAGTGAATTTGGACAGGGGCGGGATGAAAAACTGTTTTTT
once	.	TRBV30	TRBJ1-5	CAWSFKGGGNQPQHF	TGTGCCTGGAGTTTTAAGGGCGGGGGCAATCAGCCCCAGCATTTT
.	TRBD1	TRBV20-1	TRBJ2-3	CSASFGQGTDTQYF	TGCAGTGCTAGTTTCGGACAGGGGACAGATACGCAGTATTTT
few	.	TRBV30	TRBJ2-2	CAWTGQNTGELFF	TGTGCCTGGACCGGACAGAACACCGGGGAGCTGTTTTTT
.	TRBD2	TRBV5-6	TRBJ2-3	CASSYPGLAGNTDTQYF	TGTGCCAGCAGTTACCCGGGACTAGCGGGTAACACAGATACGCAGTATTTT
few	TRBD2	TRBV30	TRBJ2-3	CAWSVGRAGGVTDTQYF	TGTGCCTGGAGTGTAGGGCGAGCGGGAGGGGTCACAGATACGCAGTATTTT
.	.	TRBV24-1	TRBJ2-1	CATSGAGNSYNEQFF	TGTGCCACCAGTGGGGCAGGGAACTCCTACAATGAGCAGTTCTTC
.	TRBD1	TRBV14	TRBJ1-6	CASSPRRQGDSPLHF	TGTGCCAGCAGCCCCCGGCGGCAGGGGGATTCACCCCTCCACTTT
.	.	TRBV27	TRBJ1-2	CASSLRGANYGYTF	TGTGCCAGCAGTTTACGGGGAGCTAACTATGGCTACACCTTC
.	TRBD2	TRBV3-1/TRBV3-2	TRBJ2-7	CASSSTASGRASEQYF	TGTGCCAGCAGCTCTACCGCAAGCGGGAGGGCATCCGAGCAGTACTTC
.	.	TRBV11-2	TRBJ2-2	CASSVNLGELFF	TGTGCCAGCAGCGTCAATTTGGGGGAGCTGTTTTTT
.	.	TRBV18	TRBJ2-1	CASSPLLGSYNEQFF	TGTGCCAGCTCACCACTTCTCGGCTCCTACAATGAGCAGTTCTTC
few	.	TRBV7-9	TRBJ2-1	CASSLVPSSQGEQFF	TGTGCCAGCAGCTTAGTTCCTTCCAGCCAGGGTGAGCAGTTCTTC
.	.	TRBV2	TRBJ1-1	CASSEGEVNTEAFF	TGTGCCAGCAGTGAGGGGGAGGTGAACACTGAAGCTTTCTTT
.	.	TRBV2	TRBJ2-2	CASQERNGGELFF	TGTGCCTCACAAGAGAGGAACGGCGGGGAGCTGTTTTTT
.	TRBD2	TRBV5-1	TRBJ2-3	CASSPGLTSVTDTQYF	TGCGCCAGCAGCCCAGGACTGACTAGCGTAACAGATACGCAGTATTTT
once	.	TRBV12-5	TRBJ2-1	CASGLRETYNEQFF	TGTGCTAGTGGTTTGAGGGAGACCTACAATGAGCAGTTCTTC
.	.	TRBV27	TRBJ1-6	CASRSPGQGSPLHF	TGTGCCAGCCGTTCCCCCGGGCAGGGGTCACCCCTCCACTTT
.	.	TRBV6-1	TRBJ1-5	CASSEWLGNQPQHF	TGTGCCAGCAGTGAATGGCTGGGCAATCAGCCCCAGCATTTT
.	.	TRBV5-1	TRBJ1-1	CASSHGGPYEAFF	TGCGCCAGCAGCCACGGGGGACCTTATGAAGCTTTCTTT